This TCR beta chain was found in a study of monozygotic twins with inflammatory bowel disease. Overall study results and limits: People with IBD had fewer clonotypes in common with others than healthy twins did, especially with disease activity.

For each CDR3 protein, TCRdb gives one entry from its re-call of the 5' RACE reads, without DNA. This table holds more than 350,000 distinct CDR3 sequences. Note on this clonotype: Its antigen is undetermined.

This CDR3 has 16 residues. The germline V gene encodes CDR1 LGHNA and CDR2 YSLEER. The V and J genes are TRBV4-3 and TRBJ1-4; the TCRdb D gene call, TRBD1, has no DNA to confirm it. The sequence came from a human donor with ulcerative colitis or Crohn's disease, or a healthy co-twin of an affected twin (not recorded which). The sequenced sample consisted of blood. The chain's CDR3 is CASSQDPLGTNEKLFF.